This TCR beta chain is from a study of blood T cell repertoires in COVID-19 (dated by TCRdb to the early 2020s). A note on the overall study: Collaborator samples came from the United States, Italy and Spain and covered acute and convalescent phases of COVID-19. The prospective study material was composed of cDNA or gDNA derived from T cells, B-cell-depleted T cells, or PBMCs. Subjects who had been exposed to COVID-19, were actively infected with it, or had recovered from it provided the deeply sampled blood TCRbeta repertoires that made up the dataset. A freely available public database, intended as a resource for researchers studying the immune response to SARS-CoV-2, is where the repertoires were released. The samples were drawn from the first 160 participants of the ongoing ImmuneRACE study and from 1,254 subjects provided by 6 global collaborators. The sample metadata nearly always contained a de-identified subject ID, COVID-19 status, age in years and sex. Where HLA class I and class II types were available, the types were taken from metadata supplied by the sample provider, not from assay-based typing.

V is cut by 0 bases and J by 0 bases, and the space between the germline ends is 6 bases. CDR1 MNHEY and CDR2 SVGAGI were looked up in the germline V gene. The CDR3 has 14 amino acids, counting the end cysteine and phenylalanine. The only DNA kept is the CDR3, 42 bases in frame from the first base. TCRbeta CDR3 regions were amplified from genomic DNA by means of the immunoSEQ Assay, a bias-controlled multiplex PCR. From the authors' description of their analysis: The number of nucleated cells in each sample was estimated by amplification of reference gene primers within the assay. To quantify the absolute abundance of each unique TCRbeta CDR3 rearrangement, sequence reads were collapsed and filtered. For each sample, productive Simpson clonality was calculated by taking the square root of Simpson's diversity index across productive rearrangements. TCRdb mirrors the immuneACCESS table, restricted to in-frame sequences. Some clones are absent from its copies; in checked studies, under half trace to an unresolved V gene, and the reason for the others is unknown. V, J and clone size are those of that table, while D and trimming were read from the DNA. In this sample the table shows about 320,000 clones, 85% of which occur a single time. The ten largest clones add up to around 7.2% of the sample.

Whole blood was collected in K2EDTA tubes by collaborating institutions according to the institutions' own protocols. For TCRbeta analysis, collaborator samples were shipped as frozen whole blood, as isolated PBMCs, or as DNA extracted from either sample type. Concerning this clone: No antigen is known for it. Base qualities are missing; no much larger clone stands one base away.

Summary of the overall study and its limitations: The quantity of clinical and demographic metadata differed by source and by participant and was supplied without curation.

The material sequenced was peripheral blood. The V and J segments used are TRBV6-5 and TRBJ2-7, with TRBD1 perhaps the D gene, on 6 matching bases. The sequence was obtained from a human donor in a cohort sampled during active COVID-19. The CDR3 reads CASSYSGASYEQYF. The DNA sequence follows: TGTGCCAGCAGTTACTCGGGGGCCTCCTACGAGCAGTACTTC.